This T cell receptor (beta chain) was sequenced in a study of cytomegalovirus exposure and HLA in healthy donors. This CDR3 has 16 amino acids. Germline V gene sequence: CDR1 SEHNR, CDR2 FQNEAQ (reference sequence). With 5 bases clipped from V and 0 bases from J, the junction kept 8 bases outside the gene matches. Produced via immunoSEQ multiplex PCR; TCRdb's table is partial and in-frame only. Here the sample spans more than 55,000 clones, more than 80% being singletons. This TCR came from a man in his late teens or twenties in good health and CMV-seronegative. The sequencing input was PBMCs. The chain uses TRBV7-9 and TRBJ1-1; the match to TRBD1 covers 8 bases. DNA of the CDR3: TGTGCCAGCAGCGACATGACAGGGGCCATGAACACTGAAGCTTTCTTT. It is translated as CASSDMTGAMNTEAFF.